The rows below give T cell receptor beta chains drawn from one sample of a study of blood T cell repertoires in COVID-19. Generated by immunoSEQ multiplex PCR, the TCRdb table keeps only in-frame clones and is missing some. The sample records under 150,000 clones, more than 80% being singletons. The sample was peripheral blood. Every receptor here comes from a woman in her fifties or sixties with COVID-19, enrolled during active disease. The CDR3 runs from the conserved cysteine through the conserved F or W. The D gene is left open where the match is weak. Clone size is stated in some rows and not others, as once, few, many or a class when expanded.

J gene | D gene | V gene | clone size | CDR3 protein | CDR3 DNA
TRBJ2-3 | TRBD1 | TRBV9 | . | CASSGGQFTDTQYF | TGTGCCAGCAGCGGGGGACAGTTCACAGATACGCAGTATTTT
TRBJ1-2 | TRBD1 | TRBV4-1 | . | CASRDFRGQGYTF | TGCGCCAGCAGGGATTTTAGGGGGCAAGGCTACACCTTC
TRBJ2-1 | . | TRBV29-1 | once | CSVEVPVYNEQFF | TGCAGCGTTGAGGTCCCGGTCTACAATGAGCAGTTCTTC
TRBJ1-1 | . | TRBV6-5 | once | CASSYSMPGITEAFF | TGTGCCAGCAGTTACTCGATGCCAGGGATCACTGAAGCTTTCTTT
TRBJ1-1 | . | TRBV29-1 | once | CSALGPSGEAFF | TGCAGCGCCCTCGGGCCTAGCGGTGAAGCTTTCTTT
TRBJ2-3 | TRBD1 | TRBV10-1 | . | CASSESRDREGQDTQYF | TGCGCCAGCAGTGAGTCCAGGGACAGGGAAGGACAAGATACGCAGTATTTT
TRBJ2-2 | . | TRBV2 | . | CASLSGGRGNTGELFF | TGTGCCAGCTTGAGCGGAGGACGGGGGAACACCGGGGAGCTGTTTTTT
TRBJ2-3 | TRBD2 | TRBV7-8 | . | CATTWRGRSGASTDTQYF | TGTGCCACCACATGGCGGGGGCGTAGCGGGGCGAGCACAGATACGCAGTATTTT
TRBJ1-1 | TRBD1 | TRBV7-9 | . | CASSLGFRDSLLNTEAFF | TGTGCCAGCAGCTTAGGGTTCCGGGACAGCCTTCTGAACACTGAAGCTTTCTTT
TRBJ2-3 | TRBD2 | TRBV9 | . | CASSVGRGTRPDTQYF | TGTGCCAGCAGCGTAGGGAGGGGGACTAGGCCAGATACGCAGTATTTT
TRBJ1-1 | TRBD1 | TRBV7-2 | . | CASSPLTGDTEAFF | TGTGCCAGCAGCCCCTTGACAGGGGACACTGAAGCTTTCTTT
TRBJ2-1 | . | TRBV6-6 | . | CASSYSRGYGVNEQFF | TGTGCCAGCAGTTACTCAAGAGGGTATGGGGTCAATGAGCAGTTCTTC
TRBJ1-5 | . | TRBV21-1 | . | CARQEHQPQHF | TGTGCCAGACAGGAGCATCAGCCCCAGCATTTT
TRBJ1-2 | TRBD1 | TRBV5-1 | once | CASRTTGADGYTF | TGCGCCAGCCGTACCACAGGGGCCGACGGCTACACCTTC
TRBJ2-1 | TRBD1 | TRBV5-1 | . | CASSLNIITGEGQFF | TGCGCCAGCAGCTTAAACATAATAACAGGGGAAGGGCAGTTCTTC
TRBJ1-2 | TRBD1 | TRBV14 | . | CASSPRTGQGRIYGYTF | TGTGCCAGCAGCCCCCGAACCGGACAGGGGCGAATCTATGGCTACACCTTC
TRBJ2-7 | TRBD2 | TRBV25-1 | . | CASSAYLAGSYEQYF | TGTGCCAGCAGTGCCTACCTAGCGGGCTCCTACGAGCAGTACTTC
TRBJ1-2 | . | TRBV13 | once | CASSGVRGWNYGYTF | TGTGCCAGCAGCGGGGTTCGAGGGTGGAACTATGGCTACACCTTC
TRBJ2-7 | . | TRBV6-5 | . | CASSRSPGRYEQYF | TGTGCCAGCAGCCGCAGCCCAGGGCGCTACGAGCAGTACTTC
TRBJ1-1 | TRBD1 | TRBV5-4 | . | CASSPTQGDTEAFF | TGTGCCAGCAGCCCAACGCAGGGGGACACTGAAGCTTTCTTT
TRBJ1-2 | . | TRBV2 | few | CASGLVVNYGYTF | TGTGCCAGCGGACTCGTGGTGAACTATGGCTACACCTTC
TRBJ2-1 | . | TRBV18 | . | CASSPQGVSYNEQFF | TGTGCCAGCTCACCACAGGGGGTCTCTTACAATGAGCAGTTCTTC
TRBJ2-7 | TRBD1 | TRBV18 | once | CASSRGQEYEQYF | TGTGCCAGCTCCAGGGGACAGGAGTACGAGCAGTACTTC
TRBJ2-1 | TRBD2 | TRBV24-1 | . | CATSDGTSGVDNEQFF | TGTGCCACCAGTGACGGCACTAGCGGGGTTGACAATGAGCAGTTCTTC
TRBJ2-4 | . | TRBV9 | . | CASSVDWTADIQYF | TGTGCCAGCAGCGTAGATTGGACTGCGGACATTCAGTACTTC
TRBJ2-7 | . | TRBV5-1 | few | CASSLALAVPHEQYF | TGCGCCAGCAGCTTGGCCTTGGCGGTCCCCCACGAGCAGTACTTC
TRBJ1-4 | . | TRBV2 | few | CASSPGGATNEKLFF | TGTGCCAGCAGCCCGGGGGGGGCAACTAATGAAAAACTGTTTTTT
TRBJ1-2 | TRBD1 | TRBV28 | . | CASSPPLDRVGYGYTF | TGTGCCAGCAGTCCACCTTTGGACAGGGTAGGGTATGGCTACACCTTC
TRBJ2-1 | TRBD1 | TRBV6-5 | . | CASSFIRTGWNEQFF | TGTGCCAGCAGTTTCATCCGGACAGGGTGGAATGAGCAGTTCTTC
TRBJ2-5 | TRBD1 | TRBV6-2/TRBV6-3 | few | CASSHTRGLEKQETQYF | TGTGCCAGCAGTCATACAAGGGGGCTAGAGAAGCAAGAGACCCAGTACTTC
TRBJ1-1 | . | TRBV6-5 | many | CASSYAGGRNTEAFF | TGTGCCAGCAGTTACGCTGGGGGCAGGAACACTGAAGCTTTCTTT
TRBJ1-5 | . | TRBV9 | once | CASSAGTDLNQPQHF | TGTGCCAGCAGCGCAGGGACTGACCTCAATCAGCCCCAGCATTTT
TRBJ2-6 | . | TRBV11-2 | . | CASSLIEEAGANVLTF | TGTGCCAGCAGCTTAATAGAGGAGGCTGGGGCCAACGTCCTGACTTTC
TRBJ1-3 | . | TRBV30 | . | CAWTRGAGNTIYF | TGTGCCTGGACCAGGGGAGCTGGAAACACCATATATTTT
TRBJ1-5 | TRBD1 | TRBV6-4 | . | CASSATGDNQPQHF | TGTGCCAGCAGTGCTACAGGGGACAATCAGCCCCAGCATTTT
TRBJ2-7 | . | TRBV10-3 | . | CAISPGSSYEQYF | TGTGCCATCAGTCCCGGGAGCTCCTACGAGCAGTACTTC
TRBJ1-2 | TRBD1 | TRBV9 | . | CASDRGLSGYTF | TGTGCCAGCGACAGGGGGCTTAGTGGCTACACCTTC
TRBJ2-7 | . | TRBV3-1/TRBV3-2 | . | CASSQEPGAGEQYF | TGTGCCAGCAGCCAAGAACCAGGGGCGGGCGAGCAGTACTTC
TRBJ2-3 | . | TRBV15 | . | CATSQGTATDTQYF | TGTGCCACCAGCCAGGGAACCGCCACAGATACGCAGTATTTT
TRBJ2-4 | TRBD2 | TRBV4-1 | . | CASSQEREWIYAKNIQYF | TGCGCCAGCAGCCAAGAGCGGGAGTGGATTTATGCCAAAAACATTCAGTACTTC
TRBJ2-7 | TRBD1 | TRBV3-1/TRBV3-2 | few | CASSQDSFGQVQYF | TGTGCCAGCAGCCAAGATTCTTTTGGACAGGTGCAGTACTTC
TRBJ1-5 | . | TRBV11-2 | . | CASSTGAGGGNQPQHF | TGTGCCAGCAGCACCGGCGCGGGGGGTGGCAATCAGCCCCAGCATTTT
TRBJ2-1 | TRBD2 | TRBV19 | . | CASMKRGLEYEQFF | TGTGCCAGTATGAAGCGGGGGCTTGAGTATGAGCAGTTCTTC